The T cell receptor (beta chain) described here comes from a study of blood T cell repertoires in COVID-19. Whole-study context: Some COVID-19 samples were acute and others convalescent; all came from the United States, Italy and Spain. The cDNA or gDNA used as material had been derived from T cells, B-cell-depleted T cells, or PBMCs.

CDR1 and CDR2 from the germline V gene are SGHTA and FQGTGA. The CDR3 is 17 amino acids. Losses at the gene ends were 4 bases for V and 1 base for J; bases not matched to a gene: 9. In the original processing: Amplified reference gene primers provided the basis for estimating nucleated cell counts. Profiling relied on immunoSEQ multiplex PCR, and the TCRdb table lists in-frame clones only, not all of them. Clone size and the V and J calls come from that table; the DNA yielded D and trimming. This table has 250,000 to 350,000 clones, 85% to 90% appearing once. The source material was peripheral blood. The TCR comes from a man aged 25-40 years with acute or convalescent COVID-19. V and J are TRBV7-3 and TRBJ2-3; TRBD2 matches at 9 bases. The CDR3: CASSSQATSGRTDTQYF. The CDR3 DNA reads TGTGCCAGCAGCTCGCAGGCGACTAGCGGACGCACAGATACGCAGTATTTT.